The clone carrying this TCR beta chain came up a few times. The PCR used 60 Vbeta and 13 Jbeta primers. Assay: immunoSEQ multiplex PCR; the TCRdb copy retains only in-frame clones and omits some. The sample comprises roughly 150,000 clones, approximately 71% of which are singletons, and 11% rests with the top ten. This specimen comes from a study of cytomegalovirus exposure and HLA in healthy donors. V was shortened by 6 bases and J by 3 bases, with 21 bases between the two germline ends. Germline V gene data show CDR1 as MDHEN and CDR2 as SYDVKM. CDR3 length: 17 amino acids. The specimen sequenced was PBMCs. This sequence joins TRBV28 and TRBJ1-3, with D possibly being TRBD1 (5 bases). The source of this sequence is a man aged 18 to 30 in good health and CMV-seropositive. In DNA form, the CDR3 reads TGTGCCAGCAGCTTCGACCTGGGGGGGACCCTTGGAAACACCATATATTTT. Amino acids: CASSFDLGGTLGNTIYF.